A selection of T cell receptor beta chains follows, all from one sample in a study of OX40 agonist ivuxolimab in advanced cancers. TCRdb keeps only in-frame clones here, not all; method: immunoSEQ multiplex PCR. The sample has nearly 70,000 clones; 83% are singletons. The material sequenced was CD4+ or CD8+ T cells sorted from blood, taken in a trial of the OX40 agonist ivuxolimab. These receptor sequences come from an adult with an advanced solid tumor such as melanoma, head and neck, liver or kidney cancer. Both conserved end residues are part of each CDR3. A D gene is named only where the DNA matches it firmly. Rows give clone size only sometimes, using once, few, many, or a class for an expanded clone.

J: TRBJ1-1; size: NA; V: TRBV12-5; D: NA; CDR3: CASGLSRVNTEAFF; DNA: TGTGCTAGTGGTTTGTCAAGAGTGAACACTGAAGCTTTCTTT
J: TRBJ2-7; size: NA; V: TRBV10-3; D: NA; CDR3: CAIKSGAGIEQYF; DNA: TGTGCCATCAAATCAGGTGCCGGGATCGAGCAGTACTTC
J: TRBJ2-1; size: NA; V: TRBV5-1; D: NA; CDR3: CASSLFRQAVNEQFF; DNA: TGCGCCAGCAGCTTGTTTAGGCAGGCCGTGAATGAGCAGTTCTTC
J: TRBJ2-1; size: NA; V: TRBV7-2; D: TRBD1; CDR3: CASSFTGVEQFF; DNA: TGTGCCAGCAGCTTCACAGGGGTTGAGCAGTTCTTC
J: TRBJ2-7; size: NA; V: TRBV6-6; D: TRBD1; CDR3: CASSYGTGGYEQYF; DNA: TGTGCCAGCAGTTACGGGACAGGGGGGTACGAGCAGTACTTC
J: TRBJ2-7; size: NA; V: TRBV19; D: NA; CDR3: CASSIEGGFGIEQYF; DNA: TGTGCCAGTAGTATAGAAGGCGGATTTGGGATCGAGCAGTACTTC
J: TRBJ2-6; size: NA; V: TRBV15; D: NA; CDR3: CATSIGRAGANVLTF; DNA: TGTGCCACCAGCATAGGACGGGCTGGGGCCAACGTCCTGACTTTC
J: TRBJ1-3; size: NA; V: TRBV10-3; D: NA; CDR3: CAMSGNSGNTIYF; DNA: TGTGCCATGTCAGGAAACTCTGGAAACACCATATATTTT
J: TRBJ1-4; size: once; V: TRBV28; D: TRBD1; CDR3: CASSRDRGNEKLFF; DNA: TGTGCCAGCAGTCGGGACAGGGGGAATGAAAAACTGTTTTTT
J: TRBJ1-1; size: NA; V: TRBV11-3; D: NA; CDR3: CASSRNRADTEAFF; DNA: TGTGCCAGCAGTCGCAACAGGGCCGACACTGAAGCTTTCTTT
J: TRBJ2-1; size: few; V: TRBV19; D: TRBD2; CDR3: CASSGQRGGRNEQFF; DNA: TGTGCCAGTAGTGGTCAGCGGGGGGGCCGCAATGAGCAGTTCTTC
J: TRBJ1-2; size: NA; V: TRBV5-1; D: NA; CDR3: CASSLGTGNYGYTF; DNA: TGCGCCAGCAGCTTGGGAACAGGAAACTATGGCTACACCTTC
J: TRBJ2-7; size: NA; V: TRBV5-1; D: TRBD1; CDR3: CASSLWGTGTGSHEQYF; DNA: TGCGCCAGCAGCTTGTGGGGGACCGGGACAGGGTCGCACGAGCAGTACTTC
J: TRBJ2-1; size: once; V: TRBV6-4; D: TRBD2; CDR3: CASSATSGGSYNEQFF; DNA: TGTGCCAGCAGTGCTACTAGCGGGGGCTCCTACAATGAGCAGTTCTTC
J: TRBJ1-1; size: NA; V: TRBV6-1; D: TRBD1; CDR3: CASRLRDRMNTEAFF; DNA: TGTGCCAGCAGGCTAAGGGACAGAATGAACACTGAAGCTTTCTTT
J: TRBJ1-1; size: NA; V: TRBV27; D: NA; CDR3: CASSQRNTEAFF; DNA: TGTGCCAGCAGCCAGCGGAACACTGAAGCTTTCTTT
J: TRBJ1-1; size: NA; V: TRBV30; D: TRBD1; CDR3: CAWTAIRGRGTEAFF; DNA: TGTGCCTGGACCGCAATCAGGGGGCGCGGCACTGAAGCTTTCTTT
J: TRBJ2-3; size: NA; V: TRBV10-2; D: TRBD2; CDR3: CASSLAGRTDTQYF; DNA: TGCGCCAGCAGCCTAGCGGGGCGCACAGATACGCAGTATTTT